A selection of T cell receptor beta chains follows, all from one sample in a study of shared clonotypes between healthy human individuals. Assay used: immunoSEQ multiplex PCR; TCRdb lists only in-frame clones, some missing. The repertoire includes about 1 million clones, about 77% of them detected once, and over 1.3% sits in the top ten. The specimen sequenced was memory CD4+ T cells sorted from blood. The receptors here all came from a young man in good health. Each CDR3 is given with its conserved first and last residue. Each record gives: V gene, D gene, clone size, J gene, CDR3 protein, CDR3 DNA. A D gene is named only where the DNA matches it firmly. For some rows the clone size is stated as once, few or many, or as a class when expanded; others skip it.

TRBV10-1,TRBD2,.,TRBJ2-1,CASSESFLAGDSYNEQFF,TGCGCCAGCAGTGAGTCGTTCCTAGCGGGCGACTCCTACAATGAGCAGTTCTTC
TRBV28,.,.,TRBJ1-4,CASSASTGLNEKLFF,TGTGCCAGCAGTGCAAGCACAGGGTTAAATGAAAAACTGTTTTTT
TRBV7-9,.,.,TRBJ2-7,CASSLAAGAGYEQYF,TGTGCCAGCAGCTTAGCCGCGGGGGCTGGGTACGAGCAGTACTTC
TRBV19,.,.,TRBJ1-1,CASSGWGDGTEAFF,TGTGCCAGTAGTGGGTGGGGTGATGGAACTGAAGCTTTCTTT
TRBV18,.,.,TRBJ1-6,CASSPVGAVSNSPLHF,TGTGCCAGCTCACCAGTGGGGGCTGTATCGAATTCACCCCTCCACTTT
TRBV6-5,.,.,TRBJ2-7,CASREPGTRGYEQYF,TGTGCCAGCAGGGAACCCGGGACTCGGGGCTACGAGCAGTACTTC
TRBV5-1,.,.,TRBJ2-3,CASSPTTTDTQYF,TGCGCCAGCAGCCCTACGACGACAGATACGCAGTATTTT
TRBV6-4,TRBD2,.,TRBJ2-7,CASSPLAGHAYEQYF,TGTGCCAGCAGCCCCCTAGCGGGGCATGCCTACGAGCAGTACTTC
TRBV19,.,once,TRBJ2-6,CASRAPASGANVLTF,TGTGCCAGTAGGGCCCCAGCCTCTGGGGCCAACGTCCTGACTTTC
TRBV18,.,.,TRBJ2-7,CASSPGRSSYEQYF,TGTGCCAGCTCGCCCGGCCGGTCCTCCTACGAGCAGTACTTC
TRBV19,.,.,TRBJ2-2,CASSITFRGSLTGELFF,TGTGCCAGTAGTATAACGTTCAGGGGCTCCCTCACCGGGGAGCTGTTTTTT
TRBV5-4,.,.,TRBJ2-3,CASSSRGRSTDTQYF,TGTGCCAGCAGCTCCAGGGGACGTAGCACAGATACGCAGTATTTT
TRBV9,TRBD1,.,TRBJ1-2,CASSVELGRGLGYGYTF,TGTGCCAGCAGCGTAGAGTTGGGCAGGGGGCTTGGCTATGGCTACACCTTC
TRBV6-5,.,.,TRBJ2-3,CASSRGSTDTQYF,TGTGCCAGCAGTCGCGGGAGCACAGATACGCAGTATTTT
TRBV21-1,.,once,TRBJ1-1,CASTWGTGRRNTEAFF,TGTGCCAGCACCTGGGGGACAGGGCGTCGGAACACTGAAGCTTTCTTT
TRBV28,.,.,TRBJ2-7,CASRIGGATSYEQYF,TGTGCCAGCAGGATTGGGGGTGCGACCTCCTACGAGCAGTACTTC
TRBV5-4,.,.,TRBJ2-1,CASSLGPPSYNEQFF,TGTGCCAGCAGCTTAGGACCCCCCTCCTACAATGAGCAGTTCTTC
TRBV30,.,.,TRBJ1-2,CAWSVRRDGENGYTF,TGTGCCTGGAGTGTACGGCGGGACGGAGAAAATGGCTACACCTTC
TRBV10-3,TRBD1,few,TRBJ2-2,CATGTGKYNTGELFF,TGTGCCACTGGGACAGGGAAATATAACACCGGGGAGCTGTTTTTT
TRBV14,TRBD2,.,TRBJ2-2,CASAALAGVSGELFF,TGTGCCAGCGCCGCTCTAGCGGGAGTCTCCGGGGAGCTGTTTTTT
TRBV29-1,.,.,TRBJ2-1,CSVEKNLASRDYNEQFF,TGCAGCGTTGAAAAAAATTTGGCGTCCAGGGACTACAATGAGCAGTTCTTC
TRBV6-1,TRBD1,.,TRBJ1-1,CASSDPGQGYNTEAFF,TGTGCCAGCAGTGACCCCGGACAGGGCTATAACACTGAAGCTTTCTTT
TRBV11-2,.,.,TRBJ2-2,CASSVVQGPGELFF,TGTGCCAGCAGCGTAGTACAGGGACCCGGGGAGCTGTTTTTT
TRBV18,.,.,TRBJ1-1,CASSPGTRTEAFF,TGTGCCAGCTCACCAGGGACACGGACTGAAGCTTTCTTT
TRBV30,.,few,TRBJ1-4,CAWIGRGNEKLFF,TGTGCCTGGATTGGCAGGGGAAATGAAAAACTGTTTTTT
TRBV14,TRBD1,.,TRBJ1-3,CASSLGQGSSGNTIYF,TGTGCCAGCAGCCTCGGACAGGGGAGCTCTGGAAACACCATATATTTT
TRBV30,TRBD2,.,TRBJ2-1,CAWSKFSSGGAQQFF,TGTGCCTGGAGTAAGTTCAGTAGCGGGGGGGCCCAGCAGTTCTTC
TRBV7-9,.,.,TRBJ2-2,CASSFGLNTGELFF,TGTGCCAGCAGCTTCGGCTTAAACACCGGGGAGCTGTTTTTT
TRBV27,.,.,TRBJ1-1,CASGWSTGWNTEAFF,TGTGCCAGCGGCTGGTCCACGGGCTGGAACACTGAAGCTTTCTTT
TRBV7-2,.,few,TRBJ1-2,CASSLFTGSYGYTF,TGTGCCAGCAGCTTATTTACAGGGAGCTATGGCTACACCTTC
TRBV9,.,.,TRBJ2-1,CASSRGGSSYNEQFF,TGTGCCAGCAGCCGAGGGGGTAGCTCCTACAATGAGCAGTTCTTC
TRBV28,.,.,TRBJ1-2,CASSNSYGYTF,TGTGCCAGCAGTAACAGCTATGGCTACACCTTC
TRBV19,.,.,TRBJ2-5,CASSIGPGGAETQYF,TGTGCCAGTAGTATCGGTCCGGGGGGCGCAGAGACCCAGTACTTC
TRBV4-2,TRBD1,.,TRBJ2-3,CASSRGTGVADTQYF,TGTGCCAGCAGCCGAGGGACAGGGGTGGCAGATACGCAGTATTTT
TRBV6-1,TRBD1,.,TRBJ1-6,CASTQPGTGPSPLHF,TGTGCCAGCACCCAACCCGGGACAGGGCCTTCACCCCTCCACTTT
TRBV7-3,.,.,TRBJ2-7,CASSDTPPDLFEQYF,TGTGCCAGCAGCGATACCCCACCGGACCTATTCGAGCAGTACTTC
TRBV6-1,TRBD2,.,TRBJ2-1,CASRAGLAGYNEQFF,TGTGCCAGCAGGGCGGGACTAGCGGGGTACAATGAGCAGTTCTTC
TRBV10-3,TRBD1,.,TRBJ2-1,CAISDFGQGKGSYNEQFF,TGTGCCATCAGTGATTTCGGACAGGGAAAGGGCTCCTACAATGAGCAGTTCTTC
TRBV4-2,TRBD1,few,TRBJ1-6,CASSQAQGGINSPLHF,TGTGCCAGCAGCCAAGCCCAGGGGGGTATTAATTCACCCCTCCACTTT
TRBV10-1,.,.,TRBJ2-1,CASSESNRNEQFF,TGCGCCAGCAGTGAGTCCAATCGCAATGAGCAGTTCTTC
TRBV7-2,TRBD2,.,TRBJ2-1,CASSLWRETEQFF,TGTGCCAGCAGCTTGTGGCGGGAGACCGAGCAGTTCTTC
TRBV10-3,.,many,TRBJ1-1,CAISEGGALNTEAFF,TGTGCCATCAGTGAAGGTGGGGCCCTTAACACTGAAGCTTTCTTT
TRBV28,TRBD1,.,TRBJ1-2,CASSAGGGEGGYTF,TGTGCCAGCAGCGCAGGGGGCGGCGAGGGTGGCTACACCTTC
TRBV11-2,TRBD1,.,TRBJ1-2,CASSPGTGAYGYTF,TGTGCCAGCAGCCCCGGGACAGGGGCTTATGGCTACACCTTC
TRBV5-1,.,.,TRBJ1-1,CASSPRGENTEAFF,TGCGCCAGCAGCCCGCGAGGGGAGAACACTGAAGCTTTCTTT
TRBV7-2,TRBD1,.,TRBJ1-2,CASSLAGQGDYTF,TGTGCCAGCAGCTTAGCGGGACAGGGGGACTACACCTTC
TRBV6-5,.,.,TRBJ1-2,CASSYSPDLDSYTF,TGTGCCAGCAGTTACTCGCCGGATTTGGATAGCTACACCTTC
TRBV4-1,TRBD1,.,TRBJ2-7,CASSQDRDRRKYEQYF,TGCGCCAGCAGCCAAGATCGGGACAGGAGAAAATACGAGCAGTACTTC
TRBV6-5,TRBD2,.,TRBJ2-2,CASITSGRSTGELFF,TGTGCCAGCATAACTAGCGGGAGGTCCACCGGGGAGCTGTTTTTT
TRBV30,.,few,TRBJ1-5,CAWSGHRNQPQHF,TGTGCCTGGAGTGGCCACAGGAATCAGCCCCAGCATTTT
TRBV5-4,TRBD1,.,TRBJ2-2,CASRKGTGGFANTGELFF,TGTGCCAGCAGGAAAGGGACAGGGGGCTTCGCGAACACCGGGGAGCTGTTTTTT
TRBV19,.,.,TRBJ2-3,CASSKGTDTQYF,TGTGCCAGTAGTAAAGGGACAGATACGCAGTATTTT
TRBV2,TRBD1,.,TRBJ1-5,CASSGIRTDRDNQPQHF,TGTGCCAGCAGTGGCATAAGAACCGACAGGGACAATCAGCCCCAGCATTTT
TRBV5-1,TRBD1,few,TRBJ1-5,CASSLSGQGDQPQHF,TGCGCCAGCAGCTTGTCGGGACAGGGTGATCAGCCCCAGCATTTT